The 8 T cell receptor beta chains listed next were all sequenced from one sample in a study of radiotherapy plus CTLA-4 blockade in lung cancer (dated by TCRdb to the late 2010s). Receptor amplification or capture employed the immunoSEQ multiplex PCR assay. TCRdb re-hosts the immuneACCESS table, in-frame sequences only. Its copies lack some clones; in the studies checked, an unresolved V gene accounts for under half of them, and the cause for the rest is not known. The table for this sample lists tens of thousands of clones; around nine tenths of them were counted only once. The top ten hold over 15% of the sample. Sample: peripheral blood, taken from a patient treated with radiotherapy plus ipilimumab. The receptor source for this set is a human donor with non-small cell lung cancer that progressed on radiotherapy plus ipilimumab.

J is TRBJ1-4 and V is TRBV6-5; D uncertain. Germline V gene sequence: CDR1 MNHEY, CDR2 SVGAGI. The CDR3 totals 15 residues. Trimming cost V 4 bases and J 2 bases, with 11 bases left between them. DNA for the CDR3: TGTGCCAGCAGTTTATTAGGGTTGACTAATGAAAAACTGTTTTTT. Translated, it gives CASSLLGLTNEKLFF.

The rearrangement uses TRBV19 and TRBJ1-2, with D hard to call. The CDR3 extends over 11 amino acids. V was clipped by 8 bases and J by 5 bases, with 9 bases between them. Germline CDR1 and CDR2: LNHDA and SQIVND (reference sequence). CDR3 nucleotides: TGTGCCAGTGGCAGTGTATATGGCTACACCTTC. Translating it yields CASGSVYGYTF.

V is TRBV11-2 and J is TRBJ2-1; TRBD2 might be the D (6 bases). Germline CDR1 reads SGHAT; CDR2 reads FQNNGV. CDR3 length: 16 amino acids. Trimming took off 1 base at V and 6 bases at J, with 16 bases between the two ends. The CDR3: CASSLAGASAFNEQFF. The CDR3 region has the DNA TGTGCCAGCAGCTTAGCGGGAGCTAGCGCCTTCAATGAGCAGTTCTTC.

The chain has TRBV4-3 and TRBJ2-7, with 8 bases that match TRBD1. This CDR3 region has 15 residues. Trimming took 3 bases from V and 1 from J; bases not matched to a gene: 5. Germline-derived CDR1 and CDR2 are LGHNA and YSLEER. The CDR3: CASSQDRVPSYEQYF. CDR3 in DNA: TGCGCCAGCAGCCAGGACAGGGTTCCTTCCTACGAGCAGTACTTC.

J is TRBJ1-2 and V is TRBV25-1; a weak D match, TRBD1 (6 bases). Trimming took 2 bases from V and 4 from J, leaving 11 bases between them. Germline loops: CDR1 MGHDK, CDR2 SYGVNS. This CDR3 is built from 14 residues. The CDR3 DNA is TGTGCCAGCAGTGAAGCTGGGGGCGGCTATGGCTACACCTTC. This translates into CASSEAGGGYGYTF.

The chain employs TRBV18 and TRBJ1-6; D uncertain. Trimming stripped 6 bases from V and 5 bases from J, with 11 bases between. Germline V gives CDR1 KGHSH, CDR2 LQKENI. This CDR3 region has 14 residues. The CDR3 reads CASSSRKDNSPLHF. The CDR3 DNA is TGTGCCAGCTCCTCCCGGAAGGATAATTCACCCCTCCACTTT.

This clone was seen once. The J gene is TRBJ1-1, the V gene TRBV10-3, with 10 positions matching TRBD1. Germline CDR1 is ENHRY and CDR2 is SYGVKD. The CDR3 loop spans 16 amino acids. Trimming at V came to 6 bases and at J to 5 bases, leaving 12 bases not matched to a gene. In nucleotides, the CDR3 is TGTGCCATCAGGACAGGGGGCGTCCGCTCGGGTACTGAAGCTTTCTTT. The encoded protein is CAIRTGGVRSGTEAFF.

CDR3 in DNA: TGTGCCACCCTTGTGACGCAGTATTTT. It yields the protein CATLVTQYF. The V and J genes are TRBV9 and TRBJ2-3; D uncertain. Germline CDR1 SGDLS, CDR2 YYNGEE. The CDR3 sequence is 9 residues long. The V end lost 9 bases, the J end lost 9 bases, and 8 bases lay between the germline ends. Full variable domain (rest looked up from reference TRBV9 and TRBJ2-3): DSGVTQTPKHLITATGQRVTLRCSPRSGDLSVYWYQQSLDQGLQFLIQYYNGEERAKGNILERFSAQQFPDLHSELNLSSLELGDSALYFCATLVTQYFGPGTRLTVL.